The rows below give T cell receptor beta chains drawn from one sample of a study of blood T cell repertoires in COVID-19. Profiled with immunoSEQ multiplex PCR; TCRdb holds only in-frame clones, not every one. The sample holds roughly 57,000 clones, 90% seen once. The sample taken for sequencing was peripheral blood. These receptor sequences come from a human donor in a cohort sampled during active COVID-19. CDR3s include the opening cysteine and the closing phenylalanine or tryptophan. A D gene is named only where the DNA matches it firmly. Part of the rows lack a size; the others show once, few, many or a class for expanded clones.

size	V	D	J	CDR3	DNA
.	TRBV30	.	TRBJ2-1	CAWSPRAGEQFF	TGTGCCTGGAGTCCACGGGCGGGTGAGCAGTTCTTC
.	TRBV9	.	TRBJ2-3	CASSVGGSSADTQYF	TGTGCCAGCAGCGTAGGGGGCTCCTCCGCAGATACGCAGTATTTT
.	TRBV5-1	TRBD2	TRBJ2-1	CASSLGLAGSPQFF	TGCGCCAGCAGCCTAGGACTAGCGGGATCCCCCCAGTTCTTC
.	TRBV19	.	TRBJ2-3	CASSRGLYTDTQYF	TGTGCCAGTAGTAGGGGACTTTACACAGATACGCAGTATTTT
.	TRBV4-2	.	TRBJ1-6	CASSQEAGEGNSPLHF	TGTGCCAGCAGCCAAGAAGCCGGGGAGGGTAATTCACCCCTCCACTTT
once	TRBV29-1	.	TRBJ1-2	CSVRQALPNYGYTF	TGCAGCGTTAGACAAGCCCTACCTAACTATGGCTACACCTTC
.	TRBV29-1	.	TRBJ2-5	CSVWVRGGETQYF	TGCAGCGTTTGGGTGAGGGGGGGAGAGACCCAGTACTTC
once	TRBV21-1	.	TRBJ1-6	CASSKKQGFKISPLHF	TGTGCCAGCAGCAAAAAACAGGGGTTTAAGATTTCACCCCTCCACTTT
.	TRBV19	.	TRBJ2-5	CASSARGRETQYF	TGTGCCAGTAGTGCCCGGGGGAGAGAGACCCAGTACTTC
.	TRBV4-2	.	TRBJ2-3	CASSQDRAQYF	TGTGCCAGCAGCCAAGATCGCGCGCAGTATTTT
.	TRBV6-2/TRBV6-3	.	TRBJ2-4	CASSNRGTAKNIQYF	TGTGCCAGCAGCAATAGGGGGACAGCCAAAAACATTCAGTACTTC
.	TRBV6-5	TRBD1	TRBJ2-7	CASSYRDRGDEQYF	TGTGCCAGCAGCTACCGGGACAGGGGGGACGAGCAGTACTTC
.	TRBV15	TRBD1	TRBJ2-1	CATSGRRTGGGEQFF	TGTGCCACCAGCGGGAGGAGAACAGGGGGAGGAGAGCAGTTCTTC
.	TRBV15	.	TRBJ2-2	CATSSPQGSGELFF	TGTGCCACCAGCAGCCCCCAGGGGTCCGGGGAGCTGTTTTTT
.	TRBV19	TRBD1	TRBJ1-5	CASSRLGQGGNQPQHF	TGTGCCAGTAGTCGTCTCGGACAGGGCGGCAATCAGCCCCAGCATTTT
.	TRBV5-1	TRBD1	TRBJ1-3	CASSLDRGTGNTIYF	TGCGCCAGCAGCTTGGACAGGGGAACTGGAAACACCATATATTTT
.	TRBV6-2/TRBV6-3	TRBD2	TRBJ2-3	CASSYVSGLAGDFTDTQYF	TGTGCCAGCAGTTACGTTTCGGGTCTGGCGGGAGATTTCACAGATACGCAGTATTTT
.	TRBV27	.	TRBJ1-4	CASSLLTKLFF	TGTGCCAGCAGCCTTCTAACAAAACTGTTTTTT
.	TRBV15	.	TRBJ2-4	CATLNRENIQYF	TGTGCCACGCTCAACAGGGAGAACATTCAGTACTTC
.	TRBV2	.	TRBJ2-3	CASGGGIRTSTDTQYF	TGTGCCAGCGGAGGCGGTATTCGAACTAGCACAGATACGCAGTATTTT
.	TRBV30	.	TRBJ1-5	CAWSGQSNQPQHF	TGTGCCTGGAGTGGACAGAGCAATCAGCCCCAGCATTTT
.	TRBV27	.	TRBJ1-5	CASSKGGYSNQPQHF	TGTGCCAGCAGTAAAGGGGGATATAGCAATCAGCCCCAGCATTTT
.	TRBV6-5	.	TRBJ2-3	CATKRATSTDTQYF	TGTGCCACCAAACGAGCGACGTCCACAGATACGCAGTATTTT
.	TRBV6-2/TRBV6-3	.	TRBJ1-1	CASSLEVTDTEAFF	TGTGCCAGCAGTCTGGAGGTGACGGACACTGAAGCTTTCTTT
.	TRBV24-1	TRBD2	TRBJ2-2	CATSDSGGLFF	TGTGCCACCAGTGACTCGGGGGGGCTGTTTTTT
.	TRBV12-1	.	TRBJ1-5	CAAQRTQSNQPQHF	TGTGCCGCCCAACGGACACAAAGCAATCAGCCCCAGCATTTT
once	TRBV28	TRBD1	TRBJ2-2	CASSLRPGQRPGELFF	TGTGCCAGCAGTCTTAGACCGGGACAGCGACCCGGGGAGCTGTTTTTT
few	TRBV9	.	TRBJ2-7	CASSAGDGSSYEQYF	TGTGCCAGCAGCGCTGGGGACGGGAGCTCCTACGAGCAGTACTTC
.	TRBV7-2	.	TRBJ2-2	CASSSLVPGELFF	TGTGCCAGCAGCTCCCTAGTCCCCGGGGAGCTGTTTTTT
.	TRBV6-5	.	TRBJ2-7	CASSYLGLSYEQYF	TGTGCCAGCAGTTATCTCGGGTTATCCTACGAGCAGTACTTC
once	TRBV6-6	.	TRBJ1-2	CASSYSWGDNYGYTF	TGTGCCAGCAGTTACTCGTGGGGGGATAACTATGGCTACACCTTC
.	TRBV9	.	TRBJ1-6	CASSAGAGNSPLHF	TGTGCCAGCAGCGCAGGGGCAGGTAATTCACCCCTCCACTTT
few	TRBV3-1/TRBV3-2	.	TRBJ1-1	CASSQGQLNTEAFF	TGTGCCAGCAGCCAGGGACAACTGAACACTGAAGCTTTCTTT
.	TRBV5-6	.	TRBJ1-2	CASRSIPGGPLGYTF	TGTGCCAGCAGGTCTATCCCCGGGGGACCTCTAGGCTACACCTTC
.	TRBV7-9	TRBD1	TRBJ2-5	CASPRQGAEETQYF	TGTGCCAGCCCCCGACAGGGGGCTGAAGAGACCCAGTACTTC
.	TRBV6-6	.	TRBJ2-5	CASRNVAGGSQETQYF	TGTGCCAGCAGAAACGTGGCAGGGGGGAGCCAAGAGACCCAGTACTTC
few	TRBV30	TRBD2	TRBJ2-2	CAWDTSAGELFF	TGTGCCTGGGACACTAGCGCCGGGGAGCTGTTTTTT
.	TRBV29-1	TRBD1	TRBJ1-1	CSVGATGGISEAFF	TGCAGCGTTGGGGCGACAGGGGGTATCTCTGAAGCTTTCTTT
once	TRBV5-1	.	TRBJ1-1	CASSRGIGTEAFF	TGCGCCAGCAGCCGAGGGATCGGCACTGAAGCTTTCTTT
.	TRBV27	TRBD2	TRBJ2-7	CASSFTRGGYEQYF	TGTGCCAGCAGTTTTACCCGGGGGGGCTACGAGCAGTACTTC
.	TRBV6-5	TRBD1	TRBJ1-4	CASSSGRGRTRLFF	TGTGCCAGCAGTTCGGGCAGGGGGAGGACGAGACTGTTTTTT
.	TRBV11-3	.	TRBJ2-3	CASSLPGTDTQYF	TGTGCCAGCAGCTTGCCAGGCACAGATACGCAGTATTTT
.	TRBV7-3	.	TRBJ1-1	CASSYTGSTEAFF	TGTGCCAGCAGCTATACAGGGAGCACTGAAGCTTTCTTT
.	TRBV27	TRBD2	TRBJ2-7	CASSPGLAGPEQYF	TGTGCCAGCAGCCCGGGACTAGCGGGTCCCGAGCAGTACTTC
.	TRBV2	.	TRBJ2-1	CASEDMSNEQFF	TGTGCCAGCGAAGACATGAGCAACGAGCAGTTCTTC
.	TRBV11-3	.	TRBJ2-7	CASSLNWDTEGAYEQYF	TGTGCCAGCAGCTTAAATTGGGACACCGAGGGCGCTTACGAGCAGTACTTC
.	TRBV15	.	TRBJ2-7	CATSRGGQTYEQYF	TGTGCCACCAGCAGAGGCGGACAGACCTACGAGCAGTACTTC
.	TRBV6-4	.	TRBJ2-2	CASSDSFRGAAGELFF	TGTGCCAGCAGTGACTCGTTTCGGGGGGCCGCCGGGGAGCTGTTTTTT
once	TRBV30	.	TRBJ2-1	CAWSVTTYNEQFF	TGTGCCTGGAGTGTCACAACCTACAATGAGCAGTTCTTC
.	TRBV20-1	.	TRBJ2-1	CSASRGRGGNEQFF	TGCAGTGCTAGTCGTGGGAGGGGGGGCAATGAGCAGTTCTTC
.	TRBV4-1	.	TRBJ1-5	CASSSGNSNQPQHF	TGCGCCAGCAGTTCAGGAAATAGCAATCAGCCCCAGCATTTT
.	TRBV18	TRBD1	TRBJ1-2	CASSPTKDRESGYTF	TGTGCCAGCTCACCAACTAAGGACAGGGAAAGTGGCTACACCTTC
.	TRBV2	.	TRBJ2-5	CASNSEETQYF	TGTGCCAGCAATAGTGAAGAGACCCAGTACTTC